This TCR beta chain was recovered during a study of patients and donors after allogeneic stem cell transplantation (TCRdb year 2020). The protocol used for the library was RT-PCR. Sequencing took place on a NextSeq 550. TCRdb ran its own pipeline on the public reads, namely fastp trimming at Q25 and MiXCR clone calling, and kept in-frame beta chains. Duplicate CDR3 protein sequences are folded into a single record with the most common DNA and genes. The table for this sample lists about 200,000 distinct CDR3 sequences; approximately 41% of them were counted only once. Together, the top ten hold about 30% of the sample. A remark on this clonotype: Its antigen target is currently unknown. The sample holds no much larger clone one base away, and base qualities are not on file.

Measured from the cysteine to the phenylalanine, the CDR3 is 14 residues long. Only CDR3 DNA remains: 42 bases, in frame from the first base. In the germline V gene (reference sequence), CDR1 corresponds to SEHNR and CDR2 to FQNEAQ. V gives up 5 bases and J gives up 4 bases, and the segment between their germline ends measures 9 bases. The sequence links TRBV7-9 to TRBJ1-6; 5 matching bases give a weak D call of TRBD1. This clonotype was obtained from a human donor who was either an allogeneic HSCT recipient or a stem cell or donor lymphocyte infusion donor (not recorded which). It is not recorded whose cells these are; they may come from a transplant donor. The specimen was blood, either unsorted or a sorted T cell fraction (not recorded which). The DNA reads as follows: TGTGCCAGCAGCCAGGGACGGTATAATTCACCCCTCCACTTT. Translated, this gives CASSQGRYNSPLHF.